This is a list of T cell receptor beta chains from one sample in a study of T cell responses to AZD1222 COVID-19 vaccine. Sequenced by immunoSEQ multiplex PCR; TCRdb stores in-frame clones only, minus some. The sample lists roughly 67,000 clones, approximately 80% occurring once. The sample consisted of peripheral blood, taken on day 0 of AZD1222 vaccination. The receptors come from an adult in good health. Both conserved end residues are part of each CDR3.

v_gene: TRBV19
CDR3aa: CASRHGQGNQPQHF

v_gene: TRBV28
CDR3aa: CASSLRRLGGYTF

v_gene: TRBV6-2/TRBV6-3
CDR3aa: CASSPGQGVTGANVLTF

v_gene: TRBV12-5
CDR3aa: CASGLRLRTYGTEAFF

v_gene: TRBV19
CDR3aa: CASSPASGGTGELFF

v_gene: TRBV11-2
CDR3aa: CASSPQGATYEQYF

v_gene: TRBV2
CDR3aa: CASSVGLAYNEQFF

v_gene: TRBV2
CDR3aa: CASSEQKGGYEQYF

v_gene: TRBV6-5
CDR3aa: CASSAEQRWNTEAFF

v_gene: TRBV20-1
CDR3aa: CSASVAGGTEAFF

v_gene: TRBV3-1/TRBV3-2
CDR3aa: CASSQMRQESPLHF

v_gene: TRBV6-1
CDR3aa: CASSELLPGANVLTF

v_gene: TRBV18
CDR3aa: CASSPLMDRGENEQFF

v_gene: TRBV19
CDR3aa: CASTGTPIYGYTF

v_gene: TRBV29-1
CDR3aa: CSVWAGGYNEQFF

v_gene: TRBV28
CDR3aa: CASSSTYRGQKIYGYTF

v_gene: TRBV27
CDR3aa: CASSMAGTQNEQFF

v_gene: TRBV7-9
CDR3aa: CASRSRRQGDGYTF

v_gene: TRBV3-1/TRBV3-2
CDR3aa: CASSRTGDYEQYF

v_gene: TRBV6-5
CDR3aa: CASSYGGAGNEQFF

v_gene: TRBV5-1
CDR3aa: CASSLARRYTDTQYF

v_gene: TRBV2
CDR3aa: CASKRLSQETQYF

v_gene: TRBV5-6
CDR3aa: CASRTSGTAYEQYF

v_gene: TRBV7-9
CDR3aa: CASSWGQGTGTEAFF

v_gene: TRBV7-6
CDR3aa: CASSLATLQETQYF

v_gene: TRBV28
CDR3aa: CASSLNWGQETQYF

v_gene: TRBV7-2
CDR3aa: CASSLTGGISYNEQFF

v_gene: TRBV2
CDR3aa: CASTRYEQYF

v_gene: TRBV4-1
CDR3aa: CASSQDFLGNTIYF

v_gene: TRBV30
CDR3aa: CAWSPGQWDGYTF

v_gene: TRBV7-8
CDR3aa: CASSLYAGSDEQYF

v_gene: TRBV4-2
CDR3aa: CASSQLGQGKRNEQFF

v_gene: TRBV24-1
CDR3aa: CATRGPGNSPLHF

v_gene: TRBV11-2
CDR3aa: CASRQYAGGGYGYTF

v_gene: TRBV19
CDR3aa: CASSISDEKLFF

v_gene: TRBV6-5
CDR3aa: CASRVAKNIQYF

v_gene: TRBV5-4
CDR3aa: CASSQTSDLRGRELFF

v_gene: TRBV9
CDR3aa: CASSVGVTNVNTEAFF

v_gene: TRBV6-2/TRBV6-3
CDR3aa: CASSPGDNEQFF

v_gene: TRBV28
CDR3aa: CASSRELNSPLHF

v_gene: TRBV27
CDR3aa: CASSFKRDRGEGNTEAFF

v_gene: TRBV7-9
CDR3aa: CATQGTVRGEQYF

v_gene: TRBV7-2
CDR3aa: CASSFGTLYEQYF

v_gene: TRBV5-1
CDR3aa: CASSLLPGVNTEAFF

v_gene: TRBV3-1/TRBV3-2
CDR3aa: CASSQLAGPEGETQYF

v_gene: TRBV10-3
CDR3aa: CAIAGGPTDTQYF

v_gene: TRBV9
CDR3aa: CASSVGLAPGELFF

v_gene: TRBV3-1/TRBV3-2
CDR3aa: CASTDSGYGYTF

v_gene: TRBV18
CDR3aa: CASSLRGQNYGYTF

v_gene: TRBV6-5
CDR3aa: CASTRGQPRRSPLHF

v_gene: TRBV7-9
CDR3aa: CASSLATGQDGYTF

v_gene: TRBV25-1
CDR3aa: CASTRGQLYNEQFF

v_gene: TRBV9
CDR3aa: CASSLHSTGASYEQYF

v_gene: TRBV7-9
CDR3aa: CASSQASPHTEAFF

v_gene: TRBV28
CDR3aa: CASSQRGFLTYTDTQYF

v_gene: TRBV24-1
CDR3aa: CATSDGEEQFF